These 9 T cell receptor beta chains were sequenced from one sample in a study of blood T cell repertoires in COVID-19. Profiling relied on immunoSEQ multiplex PCR, and the TCRdb table lists in-frame clones only, not all of them. Of 280,000 or so clones detected, about 91% appear once; the ten largest clones hold approximately 7%. The sequenced sample consisted of peripheral blood. The receptor set was obtained from a woman younger than 45 who had recovered from COVID-19.

The gene calls are TRBV11-2 and TRBJ2-7, with D maybe TRBD2 (6 bases). CDR3 length: 11 amino acids. Germline assignment: CDR1 SGHAT and CDR2 FQNNGV. V lost 6 bases, J lost 5 bases, and 8 bases lay in between. CDR3 coding DNA: TGTGCCAGCAGTGGAGGGAACGAGCAGTACTTC. It specifies CASSGGNEQYF.

The V and J genes are TRBV27 and TRBJ1-2; D remains ambiguous. This CDR3 is 13 amino acids long. Trimming took 4 bases from V and 4 from J, leaving 10 bases between them. Per the germline V gene, CDR1 is MNHEY and CDR2 is SMNVEV (reference sequence). The CDR3, as DNA: TGTGCCAGCAGTTCGGAGGGTACCTATGGCTACACCTTC. Amino acid sequence: CASSSEGTYGYTF.

J is TRBJ1-2 and V is TRBV5-1; possibly TRBD1 for D (6 bases). The CDR3 spans 16 residues. CDR1 and CDR2 from the germline V gene are SGHRS and YFSETQ. Trimming stripped 4 bases from V and 0 bases from J, with 16 bases between. The CDR3 coding sequence is TGCGCCAGCAGCGTGGCGGGGGGCCCAGCTAACTATGGCTACACCTTC. This sequence encodes CASSVAGGPANYGYTF.

The V call is TRBV28, the J call TRBJ2-2; 9 bases align to TRBD1. Germline CDR1 is MDHEN and CDR2 is SYDVKM. The length of the CDR3 is 16 residues. V was clipped by 7 bases and J by 1 base; unmatched bases: 7. The CDR3 is CASTIPGQGNTGELFF. In DNA, the CDR3 is TGTGCCAGCACCATTCCGGGACAGGGGAACACCGGGGAGCTGTTTTTT. The whole variable domain, filled in from reference TRBV28 and TRBJ2-2, reads DVKVTQSSRYLVKRTGEKVFLECVQDMDHENMFWYRQDPGLGLRLIYFSYDVKMKEKGDIPEGYSVSREKKERFSLILESASTNQTSMYLCASTIPGQGNTGELFFGEGSRLTVL.

The V gene is TRBV7-8, the J gene TRBJ2-2; D is uncertain. With 5 bases removed from V and 0 bases from J, the gap between germline ends came to 16 bases. CDR1 and CDR2 from the germline V gene are SGHVS and FQNEAQ. The CDR3 has 17 amino acids. In DNA form, the CDR3 reads TGTGCCAGCAGCCTTATTGGCGGCCCTGCGAACACCGGGGAGCTGTTTTTT. Protein sequence: CASSLIGGPANTGELFF.

The chain recombines TRBV19 with TRBJ2-7; 10 bases fit TRBD2. This CDR3 is built from 15 residues. Germline-derived CDR1 and CDR2 are LNHDA and SQIVND (reference sequence). J gave up 6 bases and V 4 bases, and 9 bases lay outside the gene matches. As DNA, the CDR3 is TGTGCCAGTAGTAAAATCTCAGCGGGGGGGCGCGAGCAGTACTTC. Residues: CASSKISAGGREQYF.

The rearrangement links TRBV29-1 to TRBJ2-7; a weak D match, TRBD1 (7 bases). Looked up from germline, CDR1 is SQVTM and CDR2 is ANQGSEA. Deletions cut 4 bases from V and 7 bases from J, with 20 bases between. CDR3 size: 14 residues. The CDR3 sequence is CSVVEVAEGAEQYF. The CDR3 nucleotides are TGCAGCGTTGTTGAGGTAGCGGAGGGGGCGGAGCAGTACTTC.

This sequence joins TRBV18 and TRBJ1-3; no reliable D call. This CDR3 is 15 amino acids long. V dropped 0 bases and J dropped 0 bases, with 6 bases sitting between them. Germline lookup yields CDR1 KGHSH and CDR2 LQKENI. The DNA of the CDR3 is TGTGCCAGCTCACCACCTAACAGCTCTGGAAACACCATATATTTT. This gives the protein CASSPPNSSGNTIYF.

The chain employs TRBV5-1 and TRBJ2-1, with a weak D call TRBD2 (5 bases). The germline gives CDR1 SGHRS, CDR2 YFSETQ. The ends were cut back, 0 bases at V and 12 bases at J, with 13 bases in the middle. This CDR3 has 13 residues. The CDR3 spells CASSLEGPEGQFF. As DNA, the CDR3 is TGCGCCAGCAGCTTGGAGGGCCCTGAGGGGCAGTTCTTC.